These T cell receptor beta chains were read from a single sample in a study of blood T cell repertoires in COVID-19. Only in-frame clones appear in the TCRdb table, and some are missing; sequencing was by immunoSEQ multiplex PCR. The data show 310,000 or so clones, around 87% seen once. The sample comprised peripheral blood. These receptors all come from a woman aged 50 to 60 who had recovered from COVID-19. CDR3s include the opening cysteine and the closing phenylalanine or tryptophan.

CDR3 protein	V gene	J gene
CASSPGLSYNEQFF	TRBV5-4	TRBJ2-1
CASSDRGEQYF	TRBV2	TRBJ2-7
CAISEGSGGRGLHF	TRBV10-3	TRBJ1-6
CASSSGIYGYTF	TRBV6-2/TRBV6-3	TRBJ1-2
CASSPLGSTNTGELFF	TRBV3-1/TRBV3-2	TRBJ2-2
CASSLRGTGATNEKLFF	TRBV5-8	TRBJ1-4
CASTNDREIGNQPQHF	TRBV2	TRBJ1-5
CASSSSDRAGYTF	TRBV19	TRBJ1-2
CASSPWTGTGELFF	TRBV7-8	TRBJ2-2
CASSLTRTVYGYTF	TRBV28	TRBJ1-2
CASSILALPYYEQYF	TRBV19	TRBJ2-7
CASSLSVQGGEQYF	TRBV11-1	TRBJ2-7
CASSHRDRGIGELFF	TRBV28	TRBJ2-2
CASSPKSGGGTEAFF	TRBV18	TRBJ1-1
CASSPGQQGYNSPLHF	TRBV7-9	TRBJ1-6
CASSRPLAAYEQYF	TRBV7-9	TRBJ2-7
CASSHNRVPYEQYF	TRBV7-8	TRBJ2-7
CASSRLAGDIYEQYF	TRBV19	TRBJ2-7
CASSLAAATYNEQFF	TRBV7-3	TRBJ2-1
CASSLTSYTSSTDTQYF	TRBV5-5	TRBJ2-3
CASSTTGFQPQHF	TRBV19	TRBJ1-5
CAISESDRAYEQYF	TRBV10-3	TRBJ2-7
CASSYSRLNTEAFF	TRBV6-2/TRBV6-3	TRBJ1-1
CASSFSGVQETQYF	TRBV7-9	TRBJ2-5
CASSGGQEVSPLHF	TRBV5-8	TRBJ1-6
CASRPAAGQGARDYGYTF	TRBV19	TRBJ1-2
CASSLSRGYNEQFF	TRBV5-1	TRBJ2-1
CASSAPLAGVSYEQYF	TRBV2	TRBJ2-7
CAISGTSPGTDTQYF	TRBV10-3	TRBJ2-3
CASSQVNSMNTEAFF	TRBV3-1/TRBV3-2	TRBJ1-1
CASSSGQIGTYEQYF	TRBV7-8	TRBJ2-7
CASSPGLAGGLETQYF	TRBV7-7	TRBJ2-5
CASISAANYGYTF	TRBV6-5	TRBJ1-2
CASSPGTFLAQVAGANVLTF	TRBV4-2	TRBJ2-6
CASRGAGANSPLHF	TRBV25-1	TRBJ1-6
CASSQGLSTDTQYF	TRBV7-9	TRBJ2-3
CAWSPYYNSPLHF	TRBV30	TRBJ1-6
CASSPDPGYNYGYTF	TRBV7-2	TRBJ1-2
CASSFPGQTNQPQHF	TRBV28	TRBJ1-5
CASSQGLAVEWDTQYF	TRBV3-1/TRBV3-2	TRBJ2-3
CASSVTEGYEKLFF	TRBV28	TRBJ1-4
CASSQGRNYGYTF	TRBV3-1/TRBV3-2	TRBJ1-2
CASSQDYGQYNEKLFF	TRBV4-3	TRBJ1-4
CASSLSLGGETQYF	TRBV7-8	TRBJ2-5
CASWPRGGTEAFF	TRBV19	TRBJ1-1
CASSIRGWKQTQYF	TRBV19	TRBJ2-5
CASSRVGGKDTEAFF	TRBV7-6	TRBJ1-1
CASSLPRGIGHGYTF	TRBV5-6	TRBJ1-2
CAWSVGLGSETQYF	TRBV30	TRBJ2-5
CASSLFQSGKEYF	TRBV28	TRBJ2-4
CASSLRGFYGYTF	TRBV5-6	TRBJ1-2
CATSDYRDGGPQHF	TRBV24-1	TRBJ1-5
CASSSPATSNYGYTF	TRBV7-2	TRBJ1-2
CATSGGRASTDTQYF	TRBV24-1	TRBJ2-3
CASSLVTVSSGNTIYF	TRBV7-9	TRBJ1-3
CASSFYARNSGGPSDTQYF	TRBV27	TRBJ2-3
CGSRREPGGTGELFF	TRBV7-6	TRBJ2-2
CASNRQGTEAFF	TRBV12-3/TRBV12-4	TRBJ1-1
CSVGRTPQETQYF	TRBV29-1	TRBJ2-5